This T cell receptor (beta chain) was retrieved from a study of blood T cell repertoires in COVID-19. The V and J ends lost 3 bases and 9 bases respectively, with 15 bases between them. Germline CDR1 and CDR2: MNHNS and SASEGT. The CDR3 covers 15 residues. This clone was recorded once. The repertoire was sequenced with immunoSEQ multiplex PCR; TCRdb's copy has only in-frame clones and lacks some. The sample has 210,000 or so clones, about nine tenths seen once; the top ten hold approximately 2.8%. This rearrangement joins TRBV6-1 to TRBJ1-6; a weak D match, TRBD1 (6 bases). The origin of this receptor is a woman aged 45-65 years in a cohort exposed to, infected with or recovered from COVID-19 (not recorded which). The sample consisted of PBMCs or T cells enriched from blood (not recorded which). The CDR3 here is CASSDRGMGVSPLHF. The CDR3 region has the DNA TGTGCCAGCAGTGACAGGGGAATGGGGGTTTCACCCCTCCACTTT.